This T cell receptor beta chain was sequenced for a study of CD8 T cells in ankylosing spondylitis. Study results and caveats: Blood from ankylosing spondylitis patients appeared to carry a characteristic roughly eight-variant TCR beta motif. Clones linked to disease, bearing a CD8+ phenotype, were relatively rare in peripheral blood.

In regard to this clonotype: Antigen unknown.

Quantitative 5'-RACE was performed with molecular barcodes, and it yielded the TCR beta libraries. Each CDR3 protein is one row after TCRdb ran MiXCR on the 5' RACE reads. The table has about 310,000 distinct CDR3 sequences, roughly 20% seen once. The specimen sequenced was blood, either unsorted or a sorted T cell fraction (not recorded which). The sequence was collected from a female donor with ankylosing spondylitis or in good health (not recorded which).

This chain's CDR3 is CASSLEINGRETQYF. The CDR3 coding sequence is TGTGCCAGCAGCTTAGAAATAAATGGTCGGGAGACCCAGTACTTC. The chain recombines TRBV7-6 with TRBJ2-5; D not resolved. CDR1 is SGHVS, CDR2 FNYEAQ, per germline. V shed 1 base and J shed 5 bases, with 14 bases lying between them. This CDR3 has 15 amino acids.